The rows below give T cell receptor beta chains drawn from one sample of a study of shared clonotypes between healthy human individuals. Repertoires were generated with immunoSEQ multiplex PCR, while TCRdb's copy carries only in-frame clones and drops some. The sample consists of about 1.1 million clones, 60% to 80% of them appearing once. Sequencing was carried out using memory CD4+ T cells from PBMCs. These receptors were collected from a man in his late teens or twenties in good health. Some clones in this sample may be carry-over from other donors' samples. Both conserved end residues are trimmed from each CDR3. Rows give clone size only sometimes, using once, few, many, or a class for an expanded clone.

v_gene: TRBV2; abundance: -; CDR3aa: AASNRSYEQY
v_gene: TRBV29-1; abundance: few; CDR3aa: SVEPSSVFFSYNEQF
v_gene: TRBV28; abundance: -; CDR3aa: ASSLGGRETQY
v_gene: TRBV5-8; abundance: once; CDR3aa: ASSLARGHQPQH
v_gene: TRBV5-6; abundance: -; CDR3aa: ASRLRSPGFGYGYT
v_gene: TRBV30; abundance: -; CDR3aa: AWRHGQGAPGYT
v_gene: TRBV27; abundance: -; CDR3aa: ASSLDGQTSSYEQY
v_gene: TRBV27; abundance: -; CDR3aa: ASSLYADRDTEAF
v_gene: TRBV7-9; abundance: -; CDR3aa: ASSLDRGHQPQH
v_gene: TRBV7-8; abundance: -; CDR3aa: ASSLGAGGPYEQY
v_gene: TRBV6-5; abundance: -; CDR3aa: ASSQDRNQPQH
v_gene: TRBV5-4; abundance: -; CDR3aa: ASSRLLAGGVQTQY
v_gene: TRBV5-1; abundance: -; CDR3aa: ASSNTPSYEQY
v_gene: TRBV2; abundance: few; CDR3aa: ASTENAGTGKNTEAF
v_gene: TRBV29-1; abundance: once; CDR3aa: SVEGGAKNIQY
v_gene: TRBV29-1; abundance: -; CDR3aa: SVEEQVDTEAF